This T cell receptor beta chain was recovered during a study of shared clonotypes between healthy human individuals. The repertoire was sequenced with immunoSEQ multiplex PCR; TCRdb's copy has only in-frame clones and lacks some. The sample carries over 2 million clones, 85% to 95% recorded once. Ten or more counts support this clone. Per germline, CDR1 MNHEY and CDR2 SMNVEV (reference sequence). V lost 5 bases and J lost 6; bases outside the gene matches: 5. The CDR3 consists of 14 residues. The specimen was naive CD4+ T cells sorted from blood. The subset denotes: CD45RA+ positively selected. The TCR sequence derives from a man between 18 and 29 years old in good health. The chain employs TRBV27 and TRBJ2-7, with 12 positions matching TRBD1. In DNA, the CDR3 is TGTGCCAGCAGTCCGCGGGACAGGGGGCCCGAGCAGTACTTC. Amino acids: CASSPRDRGPEQYF.